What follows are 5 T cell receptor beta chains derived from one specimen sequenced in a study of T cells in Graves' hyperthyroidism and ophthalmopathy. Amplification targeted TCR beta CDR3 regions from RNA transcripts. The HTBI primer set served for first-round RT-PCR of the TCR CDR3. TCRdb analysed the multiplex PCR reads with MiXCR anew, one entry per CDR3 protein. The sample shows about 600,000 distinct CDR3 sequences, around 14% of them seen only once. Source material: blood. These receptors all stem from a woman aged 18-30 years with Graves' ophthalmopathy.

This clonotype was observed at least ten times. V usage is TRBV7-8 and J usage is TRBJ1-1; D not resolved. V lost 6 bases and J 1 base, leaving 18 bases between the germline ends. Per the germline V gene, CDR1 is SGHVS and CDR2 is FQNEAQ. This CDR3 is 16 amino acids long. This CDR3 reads CASRSISRRTNTEAFF. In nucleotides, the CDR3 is TGTGCCAGCAGGTCTATTTCACGACGGACGAACACTGAAGCTTTCTTT.

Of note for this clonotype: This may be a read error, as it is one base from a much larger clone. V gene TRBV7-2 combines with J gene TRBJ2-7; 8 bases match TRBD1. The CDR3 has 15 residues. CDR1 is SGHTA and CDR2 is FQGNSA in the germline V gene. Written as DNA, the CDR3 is TGTGCCGGCAGCTTATCTGGGACAGGCGGCTACGAGCAGTACTTC. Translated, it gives CAGSLSGTGGYEQYF. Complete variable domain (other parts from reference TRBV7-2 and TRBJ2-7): GAGVSQSPSNKVTEKGKDVELRCDPISGHTALYWYRQSLGQGLEFLIYFQGNSAPDKSGLPSDRFSAERTGGSVSTLTIQRTQQEDSAVYLCAGSLSGTGGYEQYFGPGTRLTVT.

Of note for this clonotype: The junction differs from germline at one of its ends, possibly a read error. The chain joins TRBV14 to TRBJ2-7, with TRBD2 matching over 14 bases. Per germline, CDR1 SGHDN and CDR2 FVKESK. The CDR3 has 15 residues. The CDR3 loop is CASSQLGLAGGEQHF. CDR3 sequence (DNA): TGTGCCAGCAGCCAACTCGGACTAGCGGGAGGCGAGCAGCACTTC.

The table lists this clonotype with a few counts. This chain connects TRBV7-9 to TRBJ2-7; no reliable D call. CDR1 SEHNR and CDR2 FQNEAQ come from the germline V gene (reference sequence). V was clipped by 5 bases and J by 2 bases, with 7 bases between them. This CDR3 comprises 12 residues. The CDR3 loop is CASSADPYEQYF. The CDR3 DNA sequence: TGTGCCAGCAGCGCCGACCCCTACGAGCAGTACTTC.

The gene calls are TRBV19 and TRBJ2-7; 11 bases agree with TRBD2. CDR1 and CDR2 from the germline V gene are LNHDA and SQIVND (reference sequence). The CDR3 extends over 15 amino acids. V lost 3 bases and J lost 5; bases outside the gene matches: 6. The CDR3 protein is CASSILAGGGHEQYF. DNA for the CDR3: TGTGCCAGTAGTATCCTAGCGGGAGGAGGACACGAGCAGTACTTC.